The source of this T cell receptor beta chain is a study of T-cell reconstitution after alpha-beta-depleted transplantation in children. Whole-study findings and limits: Where alpha-beta T cells came from about two months after transplant was reportedly several hundred expanded graft clones. Some patients' high day-60 TCRbeta diversity was traced to surviving recipient T cells and thymic progenitors.

V was cut by 6 bases and J by 7 bases, with 17 bases left in between. CDR1 and CDR2 (germline): WSHSY, SAAADI. The CDR3 consists of 14 residues. Construction of the TCRbeta library involved unique molecular identifiers. TCRdb passed the PCR reads through MiXCR, listing each CDR3 protein once. This sample has approximately 240,000 distinct CDR3 sequences, with about a tenth found just once. This clonotype showed up many times. Antigen specificity is unknown. This receptor was obtained from a child under two years old with acute myeloid leukemia, due to receive a stem cell transplant. The gene calls are TRBV10-2 and TRBJ2-3; possibly TRBD2 for D (6 bases). The sample consisted of PBMCs, taken before TCRalphabeta/CD19-depleted stem cell transplant. The CDR3 loop is CASRGGDEMNTQYF. CDR3 DNA sequence: TGCGCCAGCAGAGGAGGGGACGAGATGAATACGCAGTATTTT.